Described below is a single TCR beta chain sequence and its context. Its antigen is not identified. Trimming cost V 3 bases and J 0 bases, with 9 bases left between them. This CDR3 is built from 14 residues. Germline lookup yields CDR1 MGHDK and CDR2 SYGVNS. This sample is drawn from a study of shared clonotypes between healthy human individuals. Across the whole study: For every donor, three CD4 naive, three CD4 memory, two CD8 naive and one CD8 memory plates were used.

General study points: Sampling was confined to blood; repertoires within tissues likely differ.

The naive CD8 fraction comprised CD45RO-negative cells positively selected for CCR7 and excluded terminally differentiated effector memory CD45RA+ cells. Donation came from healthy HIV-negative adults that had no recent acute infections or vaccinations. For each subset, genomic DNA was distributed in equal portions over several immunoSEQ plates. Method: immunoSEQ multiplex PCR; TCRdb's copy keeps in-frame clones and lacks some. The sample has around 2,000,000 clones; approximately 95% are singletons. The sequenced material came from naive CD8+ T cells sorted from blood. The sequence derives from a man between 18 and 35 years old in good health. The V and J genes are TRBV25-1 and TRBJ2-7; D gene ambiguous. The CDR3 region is CASSDSTVSYEQYF. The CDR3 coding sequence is TGTGCCAGCAGTGACTCCACAGTCTCCTACGAGCAGTACTTC.